The clone carrying this TCR beta chain has more than one count but fewer than ten. Antigen: not known. The data stem from a study of cytomegalovirus exposure and HLA in healthy donors. Vbeta (60) and Jbeta (13) primers were used in the PCR. In the original processing: An analysis performed later counted roughly 79 million unique TCR beta chains (roughly 9.9 million of them shared). Using immunoSEQ multiplex PCR, the repertoire was profiled, and TCRdb retains in-frame clones only, with some absent. V and J calls and clone size are as listed in that table; D and trimming were resolved from the DNA. This table holds roughly 100,000 clones, about 16% found once. Overall study findings and caveats: In vitro assays verified that three CMV-associated chains recognized CMV antigens specifically.

The germline gives CDR1 MNHEY, CDR2 SVGAGI. The V end lost 2 bases, the J end lost 2 bases, and 10 bases lay between the germline ends. This CDR3 comprises 14 residues. This sequence joins TRBV6-5 and TRBJ2-7; no clear D. This TCR came from a female donor in good health and CMV-seronegative. Sequencing was done on a sample of PBMCs. CDR3 region: CASSYSVQPYEQYF. The DNA for the CDR3 is TGTGCCAGCAGTTACAGCGTCCAGCCCTACGAGCAGTACTTC.